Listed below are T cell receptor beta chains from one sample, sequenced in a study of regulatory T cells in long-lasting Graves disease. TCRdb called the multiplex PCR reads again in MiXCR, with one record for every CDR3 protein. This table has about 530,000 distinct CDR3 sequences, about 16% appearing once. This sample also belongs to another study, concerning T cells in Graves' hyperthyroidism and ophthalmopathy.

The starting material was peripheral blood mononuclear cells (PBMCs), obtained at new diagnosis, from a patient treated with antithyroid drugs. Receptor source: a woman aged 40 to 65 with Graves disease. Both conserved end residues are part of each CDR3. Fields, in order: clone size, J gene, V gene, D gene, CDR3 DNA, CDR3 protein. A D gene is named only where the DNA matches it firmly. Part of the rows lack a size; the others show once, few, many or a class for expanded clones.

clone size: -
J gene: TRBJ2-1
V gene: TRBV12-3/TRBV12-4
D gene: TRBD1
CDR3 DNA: TGTGCCAGCAGGACACCGGGACAGGGTTCCTACAATGGGCAGTTCTTC
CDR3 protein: CASRTPGQGSYNGQFF

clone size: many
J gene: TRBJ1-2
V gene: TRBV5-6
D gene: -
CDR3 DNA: TGTGCCAGCAGCTTGGCCCCGGGAGCCGCTAACTATGGCTACACCTTC
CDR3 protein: CASSLAPGAANYGYTF

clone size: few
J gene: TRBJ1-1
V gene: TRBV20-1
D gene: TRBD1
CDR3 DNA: TGCAGTGCTAGTAGGGGGACAGGGGGGAACACTGAAGCTTTCTTT
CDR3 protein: CSASRGTGGNTEAFF

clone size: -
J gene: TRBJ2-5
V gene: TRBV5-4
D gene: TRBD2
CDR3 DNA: TGTGCCAGCAGCTCACAGCGGGGGCCACAAGAGACCCAGTACTTC
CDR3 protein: CASSSQRGPQETQYF

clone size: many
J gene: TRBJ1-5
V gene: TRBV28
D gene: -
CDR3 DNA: TGTGCCAGCAGTCCGACCTGGGGCAGGGACAGCAATCAGCCCCAGCATTTT
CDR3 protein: CASSPTWGRDSNQPQHF

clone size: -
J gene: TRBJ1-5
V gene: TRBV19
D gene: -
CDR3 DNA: TGTGCCAGTACTCTCCGGCCCACAGGGAGTCAGCCCCAGCATTTT
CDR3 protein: CASTLRPTGSQPQHF

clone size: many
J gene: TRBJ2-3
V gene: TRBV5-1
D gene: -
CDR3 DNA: TGCGCCAGCAGCTTGAATCCCTACACAGATACGCAGTATTTT
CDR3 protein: CASSLNPYTDTQYF

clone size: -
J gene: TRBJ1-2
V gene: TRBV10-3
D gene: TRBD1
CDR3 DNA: TGTGCCATCGGACAGGGGTTAGTCTATGGCTACACCTTC
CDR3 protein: CAIGQGLVYGYTF

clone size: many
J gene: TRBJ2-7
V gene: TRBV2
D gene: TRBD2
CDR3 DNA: TGTGCCAGCAGTTCAGCGGGGGGGAACGAGCAGTACTTC
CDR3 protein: CASSSAGGNEQYF

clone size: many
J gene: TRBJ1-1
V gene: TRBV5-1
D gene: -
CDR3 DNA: TGTGCCAGCAGCTTGGCCGGATTCCGACGGGGCACTGAAGCTTTCTTT
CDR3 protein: CASSLAGFRRGTEAFF

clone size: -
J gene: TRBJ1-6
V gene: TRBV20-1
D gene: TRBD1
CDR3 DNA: TGCAGTGCCGTCGGACAGGGGCCCTCACCCCTCCACTTT
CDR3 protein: CSAVGQGPSPLHF

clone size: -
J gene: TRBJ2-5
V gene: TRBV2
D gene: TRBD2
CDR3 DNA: TGTGCCAGCGAACCTATGACTAGCGGGCTCCAAGAGACCCAGTACTTC
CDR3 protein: CASEPMTSGLQETQYF

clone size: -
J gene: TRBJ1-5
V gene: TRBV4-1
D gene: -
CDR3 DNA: TGCGCCAGCAGCCAGCAGCAGGGTAGCAATCAGCCCCAGCATTTT
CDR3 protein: CASSQQQGSNQPQHF

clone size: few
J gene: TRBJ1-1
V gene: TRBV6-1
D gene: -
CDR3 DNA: TGTGCCAGCAGTCCTCCGGCCGGGACAAGAGCTTTCTTT
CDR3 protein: CASSPPAGTRAFF

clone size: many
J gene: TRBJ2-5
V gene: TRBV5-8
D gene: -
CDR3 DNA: TGTGCCAGCAGTCACTCGACGGAGAGGAAGACCCAGTACTTC
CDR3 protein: CASSHSTERKTQYF

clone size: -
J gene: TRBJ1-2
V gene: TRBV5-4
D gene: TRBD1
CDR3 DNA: TGTGCCAGCAGATTTGGGACAGGGGGCATCAGCTATGGCTACACCTTC
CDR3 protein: CASRFGTGGISYGYTF

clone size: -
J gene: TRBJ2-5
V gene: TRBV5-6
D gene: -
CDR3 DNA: TGTGCCAGCAGCTTGGTTGGGCAGTCGGGAGAGACCCAGTACTTC
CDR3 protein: CASSLVGQSGETQYF

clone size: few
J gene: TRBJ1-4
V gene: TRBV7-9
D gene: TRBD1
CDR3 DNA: TGTGCCAGCAGCCCCGGAGGGGGCTTGGGTAATGAAAAACTGTTTTTT
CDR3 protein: CASSPGGGLGNEKLFF

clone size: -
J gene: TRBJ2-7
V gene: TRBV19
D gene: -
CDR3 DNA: TGTGCCAGTAGTGGTCATCAGGGTGGTACCTACGAGCAGTACTTC
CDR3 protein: CASSGHQGGTYEQYF

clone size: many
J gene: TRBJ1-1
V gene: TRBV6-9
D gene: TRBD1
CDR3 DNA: TGTGCCAGCAGTTACTCCGGCAGGGGGACAGCTTTCTTT
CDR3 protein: CASSYSGRGTAFF

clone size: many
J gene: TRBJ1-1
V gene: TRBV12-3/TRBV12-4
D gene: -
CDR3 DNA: TGTGCCAGCAGCCCAGGGGTGAAGAACACTGAAGCTTTCTTT
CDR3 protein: CASSPGVKNTEAFF

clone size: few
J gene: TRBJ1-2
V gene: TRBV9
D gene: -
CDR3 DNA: TGTGCCAGCAGCGTAGCCAGAGCGAGCTATGGCTACACCTTC
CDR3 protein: CASSVARASYGYTF

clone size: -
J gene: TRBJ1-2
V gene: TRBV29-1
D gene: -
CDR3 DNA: TGCAGCGTTGTGGACGGGGAGACCTATGGCTACACCTTC
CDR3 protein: CSVVDGETYGYTF

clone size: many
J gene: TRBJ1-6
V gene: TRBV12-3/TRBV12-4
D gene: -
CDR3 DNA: TGTGCCAGCAGTCTCACATCGGGGAATTCACCCCTCCACTTT
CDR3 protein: CASSLTSGNSPLHF

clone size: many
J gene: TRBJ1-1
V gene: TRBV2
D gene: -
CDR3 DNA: TGTGCCATCGACCCGGGCGACAAGCTGAACACTGAAGCTTTCTTT
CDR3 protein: CAIDPGDKLNTEAFF

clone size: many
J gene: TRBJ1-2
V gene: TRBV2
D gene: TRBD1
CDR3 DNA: TGTGCCAGCTCACAAGCCGGGACAGCGAGTGGCTACACCTTC
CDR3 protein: CASSQAGTASGYTF

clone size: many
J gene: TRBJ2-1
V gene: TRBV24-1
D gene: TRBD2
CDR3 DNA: TGTGCCACCGCCAAAGGTACTAGCGGGGGGAATGAGCAGTTCTTC
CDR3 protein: CATAKGTSGGNEQFF

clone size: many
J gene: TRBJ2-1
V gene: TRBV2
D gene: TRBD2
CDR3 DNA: TGTGCCAGCAGTCCGACTAGCGGACCCTACAATGAGCAGTTCTTC
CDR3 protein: CASSPTSGPYNEQFF